Listed below are T cell receptor beta chains from one sample, sequenced in a study of neurological immune-mediated disorders. TCRdb reprocessed the 5' RACE reads via MiXCR and lists one record per CDR3 protein. The top ten clones hold under 2.5% of a sample with 30,000 to 40,000 distinct CDR3 sequences, approximately 4.2% of them seen once. The sample consisted of PBMCs. The source is a man aged 25-40 years with multiple sclerosis. Both conserved end residues are part of each CDR3. The D gene is left open where the match is weak. Clone size is shown for a subset of rows, as once, few, many or a class of expanded clone.

clone size | J gene | CDR3 length | V gene | D gene | CDR3 DNA | CDR3 protein
many | TRBJ2-6 | 16 | TRBV14 | - | TGTGCCAGCAGCCAAGATATGGCCTCTGGGGCCAACGTCCTGACTTTC | CASSQDMASGANVLTF
- | TRBJ2-5 | 14 | TRBV29-1 | TRBD1 | TGCAGCGTAACCACCGGGACAGGGTGGGAGACCCAGTACTTC | CSVTTGTGWETQYF
many | TRBJ2-5 | 16 | TRBV7-2 | TRBD1 | TGTGCCAGCAGCACTCAGGGGGCGCAAGGGGGAGAGACCCAGTACTTC | CASSTQGAQGGETQYF
large | TRBJ1-1 | 17 | TRBV3-1 | TRBD1 | TGTGCCAGCAGCCGGACCCGGTGGGGACAGCCGAACACTGAAGCTTTCTTT | CASSRTRWGQPNTEAFF
many | TRBJ2-3 | 16 | TRBV3-1 | TRBD2 | TGTGCCAGCAGCCCGAAACTAGCGGGGTTGACAGATACGCAGTATTTT | CASSPKLAGLTDTQYF
many | TRBJ2-7 | 13 | TRBV10-3 | - | TGTGCCATCACCCGCGGAGGAAAGTACGAGCAGTACTTC | CAITRGGKYEQYF
- | TRBJ2-3 | 15 | TRBV5-1 | - | TGCGCCAGCAGCTTTAGCGGCCCGGAGAGGGATACGCAGTATTTT | CASSFSGPERDTQYF
many | TRBJ2-7 | 12 | TRBV11-3 | - | TGTGCCAGCAGCCTCGGGCCGTTCGAGCAGTACTTC | CASSLGPFEQYF
few | TRBJ2-4 | 14 | TRBV20-1 | - | TGCAGTGCCAACAAACCCAAGGCCAAAAACATTCAGTACTTC | CSANKPKAKNIQYF
few | TRBJ2-3 | 14 | TRBV5-1 | TRBD2 | TGCGCCAGCTTACCGACTAGCGGGGGATATACGCAGTATTTT | CASLPTSGGYTQYF
many | TRBJ2-5 | 17 | TRBV9 | TRBD2 | TGTGCCAGCAGCGGAAACCCTAGCGCGGGGGGGCGAGAGACCCAGTACTTC | CASSGNPSAGGRETQYF
many | TRBJ2-3 | 14 | TRBV4-3 | - | TGCGCCAGCAGCCTCCAAGCGGTCACAGATACGCAGTATTTT | CASSLQAVTDTQYF
many | TRBJ1-2 | 13 | TRBV20-1 | - | TGCAGTGCTGTGGGTAGGGGGAAAAGTGGCTACACCTTC | CSAVGRGKSGYTF
many | TRBJ2-3 | 16 | TRBV20-1 | TRBD2 | TGCAGTGCTAGAGAGGGAACTAGCGGGGGGCCGGATACGCAGTATTTT | CSAREGTSGGPDTQYF
many | TRBJ1-6 | 14 | TRBV27 | - | TGTGCCAGCAGTTCCCGGGTCCTCCTTCAGGTCCTCCACTTT | CASSSRVLLQVLHF
medium-sized | TRBJ2-6 | 16 | TRBV4-2 | - | TGTGCCAGCAGCCAAGATATATCCTCTGGGGCCAACGTCCTGACTTTC | CASSQDISSGANVLTF
many | TRBJ2-1 | 14 | TRBV15 | - | TGTGCTACGGCTGAAGCGGGACACTACAATGAGCAGTTCTTC | CATAEAGHYNEQFF
few | TRBJ1-1 | 13 | TRBV29-1 | - | TGCAGCGCCGACATGGCGATAGGCACTGAAGCTTTCTTT | CSADMAIGTEAFF
many | TRBJ2-7 | 14 | TRBV7-8 | - | TGTGCCAGCAGCTTAGCGCATCTACCATACGAGCAGTACTTC | CASSLAHLPYEQYF
many | TRBJ1-1 | 15 | TRBV7-8 | - | TGTGCCAGCAGCCCAACCGGGACGGTGAACACTGAAGCTTTCTTT | CASSPTGTVNTEAFF
many | TRBJ1-4 | 14 | TRBV9 | - | TGTGCCAGCAGCGCCCTCAGGGCGGGTGAAAAACTGTTTTTT | CASSALRAGEKLFF
many | TRBJ2-3 | 15 | TRBV20-1 | - | TGCAGTGCTAGGCCGCAGACTAGGCTTACAGATACGCAGTATTTT | CSARPQTRLTDTQYF